Listed here are 30 T cell receptor beta chains from one sample, sequenced in a study of CD8 T cells in ankylosing spondylitis. Via MiXCR, TCRdb re-called the 5' RACE reads, giving one row per CDR3 protein. The sample includes around 18,000 distinct CDR3 sequences, 8% to 9% of them seen just once. The sample consisted of blood. The receptors were gathered from a male donor with ankylosing spondylitis or in good health (not recorded which).

This clonotype has ten or more counts. The chain links TRBV5-1 to TRBJ2-5; D is unresolved. The germline V gene encodes CDR1 SGHRS and CDR2 YFSETQ. The V and J ends lost 2 bases and 2 bases respectively, with 4 bases between them. The CDR3 has 12 amino acids. The CDR3 sequence is CASSLFQETQYF. For the CDR3, the DNA is TGCGCCAGCAGCTTATTTCAAGAGACCCAGTACTTC.

Many counts were recorded for this clonotype. The chain couples TRBV28 to TRBJ2-1, with 9 positions matching TRBD2. The CDR3 covers 15 residues. Germline V gene lookup returns CDR1 MDHEN and CDR2 SYDVKM. With V trimmed by 6 bases and J by 2 bases, 5 bases remained unmatched. CDR3 nucleotides: TGTGCCAGCAGCTTAGCGGGAGAAGCCTACAATGAGCAGTTCTTC. This translates into CASSLAGEAYNEQFF.

This clonotype was observed many times. The chain employs TRBV7-2 and TRBJ2-1, with 7 bases aligning to TRBD2. V lost 4 bases, J lost 7 bases, and 13 bases stayed unmatched. CDR1 SGHTA and CDR2 FQGNSA come from the germline V gene. This CDR3 has 16 residues. DNA of the CDR3: TGTGCCAGCAGCTCCCACGTGGGCGGGAGCAGGAATGAGCAGTTCTTC. Residues: CASSSHVGGSRNEQFF.

This clonotype occurred many times. The chain employs TRBV7-2 and TRBJ2-4; 10 bases are shared with TRBD2. V lost 6 bases, J lost 5 bases, and 4 bases stayed unmatched. The CDR3 has 14 amino acids. Germline V CDR1 and CDR2: SGHTA, FQGNSA. The CDR3 here is CASRETSGENIQYF. In DNA form, the CDR3 reads TGTGCCAGCAGAGAAACTAGCGGGGAAAACATTCAGTACTTC. Full variable domain (remainder filled in from reference TRBV7-2 and TRBJ2-4): GAGVSQSPSNKVTEKGKDVELRCDPISGHTALYWYRQSLGQGLEFLIYFQGNSAPDKSGLPSDRFSAERTGGSVSTLTIQRTQQEDSAVYLCASRETSGENIQYFGAGTRLSVL.

This clonotype has just a few counts. The V gene is TRBV20-1, the J gene TRBJ2-5; 8 positions agree with TRBD2. Trimming removed 2 bases from V and 1 base from J; junction bases left unmatched: 3. Germline V gene lookup returns CDR1 DFQATT and CDR2 SNEGSKA (reference sequence). CDR3 size: 14 residues. This CDR3 is CSARIAGTQETQYF. CDR3 coding DNA: TGCAGTGCTAGAATAGCGGGGACCCAAGAGACCCAGTACTTC.

This clonotype was picked up many times. The chain has TRBV29-1 and TRBJ2-1; no clear D gene. This CDR3 region has 14 residues. Trimming took 4 bases from V and 0 from J, leaving 10 bases between them. CDR1 is SQVTM, CDR2 ANQGSEA, per germline. The CDR3 reads CSVVPTSSYNEQFF. CDR3 nucleotides: TGCAGCGTTGTTCCTACGAGCTCCTACAATGAGCAGTTCTTC.

DNA of the CDR3: TGTGCCAGCAGTTACGGAAGGGGTAGCGCCAAAAACATTCAGTACTTC. It translates to CASSYGRGSAKNIQYF. The V and J genes are TRBV6-2 or TRBV6-3 and TRBJ2-4; the D gene is possibly TRBD1 (5 bases). Germline CDR1 is MNHEY and CDR2 is SVGEGT. The CDR3 totals 16 residues. Trimming shortened V by 2 bases and J by 1 base, and 12 bases separated the two germline ends.

This clonotype was picked up many times. V is TRBV29-1 and J is TRBJ2-1; TRBD1 matches at 9 bases. V gave up 0 bases and J gave up 3 bases; unmatched junction bases: 9. Germline values: CDR1 SQVTM, CDR2 ANQGSEA. The CDR3 runs to 17 residues. DNA for the CDR3: TGCAGCGTTGAAGATCAATTTGGACAGGGGAACTACAATGAGCAGTTCTTC. It yields the protein CSVEDQFGQGNYNEQFF.

In its sample, this clonotype was seen many times. The chain has TRBV20-1 and TRBJ2-3; 7 nucleotides align to TRBD2. Germline assignment: CDR1 DFQATT and CDR2 SNEGSKA (reference sequence). CDR3 length: 15 amino acids. Trimming at V came to 5 bases and at J to 0 bases, leaving 8 bases not matched to a gene. The CDR3 loop is CSAGKLAESTDTQYF. The CDR3 coding sequence is TGCAGTGCTGGAAAGCTAGCGGAAAGCACAGATACGCAGTATTTT.

In this sample, this clonotype turned up many times. The J gene is TRBJ2-5, the V gene TRBV4-3; tentatively, D is TRBD1 (7 bases). V dropped 1 base and J dropped 5 bases, with 11 bases sitting between them. CDR3 length: 14 amino acids. Germline CDR1 LGHNA, CDR2 YSLEER. The CDR3 DNA reads as TGCGCCAGCAGCCAAGCGACAGGGAGGGAGACCCAGTACTTC. Its translation: CASSQATGRETQYF.

This clonotype was detected only a few times. The rearrangement joins TRBV5-1 to TRBJ2-2; D is uncertain. The CDR3 covers 14 residues. The germline gives CDR1 SGHRS, CDR2 YFSETQ. V lost 1 base and J 1 base, leaving 5 bases between the germline ends. This CDR3 is CASSLTGNTGELFF. The CDR3 bases are TGCGCCAGCAGCTTGACGGGGAACACCGGGGAGCTGTTTTTT.

In this sample, this clonotype turned up many times. V and J are TRBV4-2 and TRBJ2-3, with D perhaps TRBD2 (6 bases). Germline lookup yields CDR1 LGHNA and CDR2 YNFKEQ. V was trimmed by 1 base and J by 3 bases, leaving 14 bases between them. CDR3 length equals 16 residues. The CDR3 loop is CASSQVGGRITDTQYF. The CDR3 DNA reads as TGTGCCAGCAGCCAAGTTGGAGGGAGGATTACAGATACGCAGTATTTT.

Ten or more counts support this clonotype. This sequence joins TRBV15 and TRBJ2-1, with 8 bases lining up with TRBD2. The trim removed 5 bases at V and 4 bases at J, leaving 7 bases unmatched. Germline CDR1 reads LNHNV; CDR2 reads YYDKDF (reference sequence). The CDR3 consists of 15 residues. As DNA, the CDR3 is TGTGCCACCAGCTCCTCCGGGAGGGTGTACAATGAGCAGTTCTTC. This codes for CATSSSGRVYNEQFF.

This clonotype has more than one count but fewer than ten. V gene TRBV7-8 combines with J gene TRBJ1-1; the D is unclear. V gave up 4 bases and J gave up 4 bases, with 13 bases separating them. Germline loops: CDR1 SGHVS, CDR2 FQNEAQ. This CDR3 has 14 residues. Written as DNA, the CDR3 is TGTGCCAGCAGCTCCCATTGGGAGGGCACTGAAGCTTTCTTT. This encodes CASSSHWEGTEAFF.

This clonotype was detected only a few times. The chain carries TRBV28 and TRBJ1-1; D unresolved. The V and J ends lost 3 bases and 3 bases respectively, with 11 bases between them. The CDR3 is 14 amino acids. The V gene's germline CDR1 is MDHEN and CDR2 SYDVKM. The CDR3 here is CASSLVPKYTEAFF. CDR3 coding DNA: TGTGCCAGCAGTTTGGTTCCCAAGTACACTGAAGCTTTCTTT.

Many counts were recorded for this clonotype. The V gene is TRBV7-2, the J gene TRBJ2-7; possibly TRBD2 for D (7 bases). Germline V CDR1 and CDR2: SGHTA, FQGNSA. Trimming cost V 5 bases and J 6 bases, with 14 bases left between them. CDR3 length: 13 residues. Here the CDR3 DNA reads TGTGCCAGCAGCCCCAAGGGGGGGATCGAGCAGTACTTC. Translating gives CASSPKGGIEQYF.

This clonotype was counted ten times or more. This sequence joins TRBV5-1 and TRBJ2-2, with D possibly TRBD1 on 5 matching bases. The ends were cut back, 2 bases at V and 2 bases at J, with 10 bases in the middle. The germline V gene has CDR1 SGHRS and CDR2 YFSETQ. CDR3 size: 15 residues. CDR3 residues: CASSLDRPNTGELFF. The CDR3 DNA reads as TGCGCCAGCAGCTTAGACAGACCCAACACCGGGGAGCTGTTTTTT. Together with reference TRBV5-1 and TRBJ2-2, the CDR3 gives the full variable domain: KAGVTQTPRYLIKTRGQQVTLSCSPISGHRSVSWYQQTPGQGLQFLFEYFSETQRNKGNFPGRFSGRQFSNSRSEMNVSTLELGDSALYLCASSLDRPNTGELFFGEGSRLTVL.

This clonotype was counted a few times. V is TRBV5-1 and J is TRBJ2-3; D remains ambiguous. V lost 0 bases to trimming and J lost 3 bases, with 11 bases between them. The V gene's germline CDR1 is SGHRS and CDR2 YFSETQ. The CDR3 length is 15 residues. As DNA, the CDR3 is TGCGCCAGCAGCTTGGTGGACCCCAGAACAGATACGCAGTATTTT. Translation gives CASSLVDPRTDTQYF.

This clonotype was observed a few times. The J gene is TRBJ2-3, the V gene TRBV29-1, with D unresolved. Germline V gene data show CDR1 as SQVTM and CDR2 as ANQGSEA. V lost 3 bases to trimming and J lost 5 bases, with 12 bases between them. The CDR3 length is 13 residues. CDR3 coding DNA: TGCAGCGTTGAGGCAGGTTTTGGAGATACGCAGTATTTT. This sequence encodes CSVEAGFGDTQYF.

At least ten counts were recorded for this clonotype. The rearrangement links TRBV12-3 or TRBV12-4 to TRBJ2-1; D gene ambiguous. Trimming took off 7 bases at V and 0 bases at J, with 10 bases between the two ends. There are 14 residues in the CDR3. CDR3 coding DNA: TGTGCCAGCATCCCCGGCGGCTCCTACAATGAGCAGTTCTTC. As protein: CASIPGGSYNEQFF.

The chain uses TRBV14 and TRBJ2-1; no firm D call. The germline V gene encodes CDR1 SGHDN and CDR2 FVKESK. Trimming pared 2 bases from V and 4 bases from J, leaving 9 bases between. This CDR3 has 14 residues. The CDR3 region is CASSQLAQYNEQFF. DNA for the CDR3: TGTGCCAGCAGCCAATTAGCACAGTACAATGAGCAGTTCTTC. Variable domain in full (rest from reference TRBV14 and TRBJ2-1): EAGVTQFPSHSVIEKGQTVTLRCDPISGHDNLYWYRRVMGKEIKFLLHFVKESKQDESGMPNNRFLAERTGGTYSTLKVQPAELEDSGVYFCASSQLAQYNEQFFGPGTRLTVL.

This clonotype was counted between two and nine times. The chain joins TRBV12-3 or TRBV12-4 to TRBJ1-1; perhaps TRBD1 as D (5 bases). Between the trimmed V and J ends, which lost 5 bases and 8 bases, there was a span of 15 bases. The CDR3 has 13 amino acids. The CDR3 sequence is CASSTRRGGEAFF. The CDR3 bases are TGTGCCAGCAGTACCCGGCGGGGGGGAGAAGCTTTCTTT.

By sample share, this clonotype is medium-sized. The chain joins TRBV20-1 to TRBJ1-1; TRBD1 might be the D (5 bases). The CDR3 length is 13 residues. Germline CDR1 reads DFQATT; CDR2 reads SNEGSKA (reference sequence). With 8 bases removed from V and 4 bases from J, the gap between germline ends came to 17 bases. The CDR3 here is CSTGRGRATEAFF. CDR3 bases: TGCAGTACCGGGCGGGGCAGGGCCACTGAAGCTTTCTTT.

In its sample, this clonotype was seen many times. The rearrangement links TRBV4-3 to TRBJ2-7; D unclear. The CDR3 spans 15 residues. V lost 2 bases and J lost 4, with 15 bases in between. Germline V gene lookup returns CDR1 LGHNA and CDR2 YSLEER. This CDR3 reads CASSQNQQVEYEQYF. In nucleotides, the CDR3 is TGCGCCAGCAGCCAAAACCAGCAGGTGGAGTACGAGCAGTACTTC.

This chain joins TRBV11-3 and TRBJ2-3, with TRBD2 identical over 10 bases. The CDR3 runs to 16 residues. With V trimmed by 5 bases and J by 2 bases, 7 bases remained unmatched. Germline V gene sequence: CDR1 SGHNT, CDR2 YENEEA. In DNA form, the CDR3 reads TGTGCCAGCAGCCCCGGTCTAGCGGGGGACACAGATACGCAGTATTTT. The encoded protein is CASSPGLAGDTDTQYF.

V gene TRBV12-3 or TRBV12-4 combines with J gene TRBJ2-3; D gene ambiguous. V was cut by 3 bases and J by 9 bases, with 13 bases left in between. This CDR3 has 13 amino acids. The CDR3 nucleotides are TGTGCCAGCAGTTTGGCTACGGAGCAAACGCAGTATTTT. Translated: CASSLATEQTQYF.

This clonotype was counted a few times. The CDR3 region is CASSLGLPTDTQYF. In DNA form, the CDR3 reads TGTGCCAGCAGTTTAGGCCTACCCACAGATACGCAGTATTTT. This sequence joins TRBV12-3 or TRBV12-4 and TRBJ2-3; D gene ambiguous. With 1 base removed from V and 2 bases from J, the gap between germline ends came to 7 bases. This CDR3 has 14 amino acids.

The CDR3 protein is CSATPSGSSTDTQYF. The CDR3 DNA sequence: TGCAGTGCTACCCCTAGCGGGAGCTCCACAGATACGCAGTATTTT. The V call is TRBV20-1, the J call TRBJ2-3; 10 positions match TRBD2. Unmatched junction bases numbered 6, after V lost 4 bases and J lost 2 bases. CDR1 DFQATT and CDR2 SNEGSKA come from the germline V gene (reference sequence). The CDR3 consists of 15 residues.

To note about this clonotype: A much larger clone lies a single base off, so this may be a read error. The chain combines TRBV5-1 with TRBJ2-1; TRBD2 agrees at 9 bases. The CDR3 extends over 16 amino acids. CDR1 and CDR2 (germline): SGHRS, YFSETQ. CDR3 sequence: CVSSLTAGGDYNEQFF. In DNA, the CDR3 is TGCGTCAGCAGCTTGACGGCGGGAGGGGATTACAATGAGCAGTTCTTC.

The chain has TRBV6-6 and TRBJ2-1; D remains unclear. The V end was cut by 4 bases, the J end by 0 bases, with 10 bases between. Germline loops: CDR1 MNHNY, CDR2 SVGAGI (reference sequence). The CDR3 loop spans 15 amino acids. The CDR3 protein is CASSSTPSSYNEQFF. CDR3 DNA sequence: TGTGCCAGCAGTTCGACCCCATCCTCCTACAATGAGCAGTTCTTC.